The 20 T cell receptor beta chains given below trace back to one sample, sequenced in a study of T cells after yellow fever vaccination (dated by TCRdb to between 2018 and 2021). In the paper's terms, the treatment or condition label means: live attenuated yellow fever vaccine strain. The receptor library was made with 5' RACE. This sample was sequenced with an Illumina NovaSeq 6000. Clones were called with MiXCR by TCRdb after fastp trimmed the public reads at Q25, and only in-frame beta chains were retained. Entries that share a CDR3 protein sequence are merged under the most common genes and DNA. The sample table contains 200,000 to 300,000 distinct CDR3 sequences; only one count was recorded for about 3.7% of them. The leading ten clones occupy about 19% of the sample. The sequencing here drew on PBMCs, taken 15 days after the yellow fever booster vaccination. The source is a man younger than 35 who received the YFV17D yellow fever vaccine.

This clonotype was seen many times. The chain carries TRBV12-3 or TRBV12-4 and TRBJ2-2; D ambiguous. The CDR3 loop spans 15 amino acids. Trimming cost V 2 bases and J 6 bases, with 13 bases left between them. Written as DNA, the CDR3 is TGTGCCAGCAGTTTATCCGGTGGTGGGGCCGGGGAGCTGTTTTTT. Its protein product is CASSLSGGGAGELFF.

This clonotype was counted ten times or more. The rearrangement links TRBV6-5 to TRBJ1-4, with a possible D match to TRBD1 (5 bases). The CDR3 length is 15 residues. The V and J ends lost 0 bases and 0 bases respectively, with 5 bases between them. Looked up from germline, CDR1 is MNHEY and CDR2 is SVGAGI. CDR3 coding DNA: TGTGCCAGCAGTTACTCCAGGGCAACTAATGAAAAACTGTTTTTT. This sequence encodes CASSYSRATNEKLFF.

This clonotype showed up many times. The chain uses TRBV7-2 and TRBJ2-3; tentatively, D is TRBD1 (5 bases). CDR1 and CDR2 from the germline V gene are SGHTA and FQGNSA. The CDR3 consists of 18 residues. With 5 bases removed from V and 2 bases from J, the gap between germline ends came to 23 bases. The CDR3 loop reads CASSRFGRGQTYTDTQYF. Here the CDR3 DNA reads TGTGCCAGCAGCCGCTTTGGTAGGGGCCAGACTTACACAGATACGCAGTATTTT.

This clonotype showed up many times. The V and J genes are TRBV12-3 or TRBV12-4 and TRBJ1-5; D is undetermined. The CDR3 sequence is 14 residues long. With 3 bases removed from V and 5 bases from J, the gap between germline ends came to 11 bases. CDR3 loop: CASSFSGPDQPQHF. The CDR3 DNA reads TGTGCCAGCAGTTTCTCAGGCCCCGATCAGCCCCAGCATTTT.

The genes are TRBV23-1 and TRBJ2-1, with 13 nucleotides matching TRBD2. TRBV23-1 is sorted into the ORF group, with uncertain function. CDR3 length equals 20 residues. The V gene end was trimmed by 8 bases and the J gene end by 1 base; junction bases not matched to a gene: 17. The CDR3 bases are TGCGCCAGCGACGAAAGACTAGCGGGGGGCCGGGGTGGATCCTACAATGAGCAGTTCTTC. As protein: CASDERLAGGRGGSYNEQFF.

The chain recombines TRBV20-1 with TRBJ2-2; 9 bases map to TRBD1. Looked up from germline, CDR1 is DFQATT and CDR2 is SNEGSKA (reference sequence). This CDR3 comprises 16 residues. Losses at the gene ends were 0 bases for V and 4 bases for J; bases not matched to a gene: 6. CDR3 amino acids: CSARDRRTGVTGELFF. The CDR3 DNA reads TGCAGTGCTAGAGATCGGAGGACAGGGGTCACCGGGGAGCTGTTTTTT.

This clonotype has at least ten counts. The rearrangement uses TRBV5-1 and TRBJ2-1, with D possibly being TRBD1 or TRBD2 (5 bases each). Germline assignment: CDR1 SGHRS and CDR2 YFSETQ. The CDR3 has 14 amino acids. Trimming took 0 bases from V and 5 from J, leaving 9 bases between them. CDR3 nucleotides: TGCGCCAGCAGCTTGGGGGACCTCCACAATGAGCAGTTCTTC. Translated, it gives CASSLGDLHNEQFF.

This clonotype was counted ten times or more. This chain joins TRBV4-3 and TRBJ1-4; unclear D gene. Between the trimmed V and J ends, which lost 0 bases and 7 bases, there was a span of 9 bases. This CDR3 comprises 14 residues. In germline, CDR1 is LGHNA, CDR2 YSLEER. CDR3 in DNA: TGCGCCAGCAGCCAAGACACCCGGGTTGAAAAACTGTTTTTT. Amino acid sequence: CASSQDTRVEKLFF.

In this sample, this clonotype turned up many times. V gene TRBV5-1 combines with J gene TRBJ1-1; possible D gene TRBD1, 5 bases. V was shortened by 4 bases and J by 3 bases, with 16 bases between the two germline ends. Germline V gene data show CDR1 as SGHRS and CDR2 as YFSETQ. This CDR3 comprises 15 residues. The CDR3, as DNA: TGCGCCAGCAGCCCTAGGGCGGGGGGGTACACTGAAGCTTTCTTT. As protein: CASSPRAGGYTEAFF.

There are many counts of this clonotype. The CDR3 reads CASSQGPRLAAGGVQYF. The CDR3 DNA is TGTGCCAGCAGCCAAGGGCCGAGACTAGCGGCCGGGGGTGTTCAGTACTTC. This chain connects TRBV3-1 to TRBJ2-4; 9 nucleotides match TRBD2. Germline V lookup: CDR1 LGHDT, CDR2 YNNKEL (reference sequence). The CDR3 spans 17 residues. V lost 1 base and J lost 11; bases outside the gene matches: 15.

This clonotype came up many times. Germline and junction disagree at one end, which may indicate a read error. The rearrangement links TRBV5-1 to TRBJ2-7; TRBD1 matches at 7 bases. Germline CDR1 reads SGHRS; CDR2 reads YFSETQ. The CDR3 spans 13 residues. For the CDR3, the DNA is TGTGCCAGCAGTTTGGACAGGTCCTACGAGCAGTACTTC. Protein: CASSLDRSYEQYF. The variable domain in full, with the rest retrieved from reference TRBV5-1 and TRBJ2-7, is KAGVTQTPRYLIKTRGQQVTLSCSPISGHRSVSWYQQTPGQGLQFLFEYFSETQRNKGNFPGRFSGRQFSNSRSEMNVSTLELGDSALYLCASSLDRSYEQYFGPGTRLTVT.

This clonotype was counted at least ten times. V gene TRBV4-1 combines with J gene TRBJ2-5; the D is unclear. The CDR3 totals 15 residues. Germline CDR1 reads MGHRA; CDR2 reads YSYEKL. Deletions cut 0 bases from V and 2 bases from J, with 10 bases between. CDR3 bases: TGCGCCAGCAGCCAAGAATATTCCGGACAAGAGACCCAGTACTTC. This gives the protein CASSQEYSGQETQYF.

This clonotype was detected only a few times. The chain combines TRBV12-3 or TRBV12-4 with TRBJ2-1, with TRBD2 identical over 8 bases. This CDR3 has 16 residues. Germline trimming cut 1 base from V and 5 bases from J; bases unmatched to any gene: 7. CDR3 DNA: TGTGCCAGCAGTTTAGACAAGCGGGGGCTCCACAATGAGCAGTTCTTC. Amino acid sequence: CASSLDKRGLHNEQFF.

Many counts were recorded for this clonotype. CDR3 in amino acids: CSATVASSNEKLFF. The CDR3 nucleotides read TGCAGTGCCACAGTCGCCAGCTCTAATGAAAAACTGTTTTTT. V usage is TRBV20-1 and J usage is TRBJ1-4, with D hard to call. CDR1 is DFQATT and CDR2 is SNEGSKA in the germline V gene (reference sequence). The CDR3 runs 14 residues. The V gene lost 6 bases and the J gene lost 3 bases, with 14 bases spanning the gap.

The sample holds many counts of this clonotype. The chain carries TRBV20-1 and TRBJ2-2; 7 positions match TRBD1. CDR1 and CDR2 from the germline V gene are DFQATT and SNEGSKA (reference sequence). V lost 3 bases to trimming and J lost 1 base; unmatched junction nucleotides: 5. This CDR3 contains 15 residues. CDR3 amino acids: CSASRDRRNTGELFF. The CDR3 DNA reads as TGCAGTGCTAGCCGGGACAGACGGAACACCGGGGAGCTGTTTTTT.

This clonotype was recorded many times. This chain links TRBV5-5 with TRBJ1-4; D is undetermined. The CDR3 totals 16 residues. V was cut by 4 bases and J by 8 bases, with 21 bases left in between. Germline CDR1 is SGHKS and CDR2 is YYEKEE (reference sequence). The CDR3, as DNA: TGTGCCAGCAGCAAAAACCCCAGTTCAACGGGGGAAAAACTGTTTTTT. It is translated as CASSKNPSSTGEKLFF.

In this sample, this clonotype turned up many times. The chain combines TRBV27 with TRBJ1-5; D may be TRBD1 (5 bases). V was pared by 4 bases and J by 7 bases, with 11 bases between. Germline V lookup: CDR1 MNHEY, CDR2 SMNVEV (reference sequence). CDR3 length equals 13 residues. The CDR3 region is CASSSQGSQPQHF. The CDR3 region has the DNA TGTGCCAGCAGTTCTCAGGGATCCCAGCCCCAGCATTTT.

This clonotype has a count of ten or more. The chain carries TRBV11-2 and TRBJ2-1; TRBD2 matches at 16 bases. The length of the CDR3 is 24 residues. With V trimmed by 3 bases and J by 4 bases, 24 bases remained unmatched. Germline CDR1 SGHAT, CDR2 FQNNGV. The CDR3 nucleotides read TGTGCCAGCAGCTTCTCCCTCAGGGGACTTAAGCCGGGACTAGCGGGGGGGAAATACAATGAGCAGTTCTTC. Its protein is CASSFSLRGLKPGLAGGKYNEQFF.

V and J are TRBV4-1 and TRBJ2-5; 14 bases match TRBD2. Germline CDR1 MGHRA, CDR2 YSYEKL. There are 17 residues in the CDR3. The V and J ends lost 4 bases and 2 bases, in that order; junction bases with no gene match: 6. The CDR3 protein is CASSPGLAGGLQETQYF. The CDR3 DNA reads TGCGCCAGCAGCCCTGGACTAGCGGGGGGATTGCAAGAGACCCAGTACTTC.

This clonotype was picked up many times. The chain recombines TRBV11-2 with TRBJ2-5; the D gene is possibly TRBD2 (5 bases). Germline-derived CDR1 and CDR2 are SGHAT and FQNNGV. V was cut by 8 bases and J by 3 bases, with 13 bases left in between. This CDR3 region has 13 residues. The CDR3 coding sequence is TGTGCCAGCGCGCTAGCTACCAAAGAGACCCAGTACTTC. This gives the protein CASALATKETQYF.